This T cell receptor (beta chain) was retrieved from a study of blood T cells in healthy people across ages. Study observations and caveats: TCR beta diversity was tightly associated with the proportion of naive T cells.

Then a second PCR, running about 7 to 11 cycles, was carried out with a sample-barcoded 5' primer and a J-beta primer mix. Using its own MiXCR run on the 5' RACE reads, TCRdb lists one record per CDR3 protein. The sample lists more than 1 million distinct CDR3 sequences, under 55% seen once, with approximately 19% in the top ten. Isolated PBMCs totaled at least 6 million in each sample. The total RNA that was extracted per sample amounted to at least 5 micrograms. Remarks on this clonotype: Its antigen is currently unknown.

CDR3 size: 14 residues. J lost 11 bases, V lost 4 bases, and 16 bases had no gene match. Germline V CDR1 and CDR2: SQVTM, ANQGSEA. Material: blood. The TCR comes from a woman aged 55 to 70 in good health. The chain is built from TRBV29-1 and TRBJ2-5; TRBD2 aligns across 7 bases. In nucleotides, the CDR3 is TGCAGCGTTGCGCCGGGGGGATCCCTCAATGAGCAGTACTTC. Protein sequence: CSVAPGGSLNEQYF.